The 25 T cell receptor beta chains given below trace back to one sample, sequenced in a study of a mutant IDH1 vaccine in newly diagnosed glioma. Measured with immunoSEQ multiplex PCR; TCRdb has only the in-frame clones, and not every one. The table includes approximately 33,000 clones, around 75% detected once. Time point defined: week 47, end of study. What each vaccine dose contained was 300 ug of mutant IDH1 20-mer peptide, accompanied by topical imiquimod. These TCRs' antigens remain unknown. Sample: PBMCs, taken from a glioma patient whose treatment included an IDH1 peptide vaccine. The receptors were gathered from a man aged 40-55 years with glioma.

This clone was recorded once. The chain uses TRBV5-1 and TRBJ2-1; D perhaps matches TRBD1 (6 bases). V was clipped by 4 bases and J by 8 bases, with 19 bases between them. The length of the CDR3 is 15 residues. Germline CDR1 SGHRS, CDR2 YFSETQ. DNA for the CDR3: TGCGCCAGCAGCCTAGGGACCAGGGGTCGGGATGAGCAGTTCTTC. Protein sequence: CASSLGTRGRDEQFF.

The chain is built from TRBV18 and TRBJ2-1; either TRBD1 or TRBD2 may fit D (5 bases each). CDR1 is KGHSH and CDR2 is LQKENI in the germline V gene. The CDR3 totals 15 residues. Between the trimmed V and J ends, which lost 3 bases and 5 bases, there was a span of 14 bases. Written as DNA, the CDR3 is TGTGCCAGCTCACCGCAGGGACCAAGGGACAATGAGCAGTTCTTC. Protein product: CASSPQGPRDNEQFF.

The CDR3 coding sequence is TGCGCCAGCAGCTTCGGGGAAACTAATGAAAAACTGTTTTTT. Encoded protein: CASSFGETNEKLFF. The chain joins TRBV5-1 to TRBJ1-4; D is unresolved. This CDR3 region has 14 residues. Trimming took 2 bases from V and 1 from J, leaving 6 bases between them. Per the germline V gene, CDR1 is SGHRS and CDR2 is YFSETQ. The entire variable domain, with the rest obtained from reference TRBV5-1 and TRBJ1-4, is as follows: KAGVTQTPRYLIKTRGQQVTLSCSPISGHRSVSWYQQTPGQGLQFLFEYFSETQRNKGNFPGRFSGRQFSNSRSEMNVSTLELGDSALYLCASSFGETNEKLFFGSGTQLSVL.

The CDR3 region has the DNA TGTGCCAGCAGCGCCCGGGACCGAGATACGCAGTATTTT. It is translated as CASSARDRDTQYF. The rearrangement joins TRBV7-2 to TRBJ2-3; TRBD1 or TRBD2 may be the D gene (5 bases each). The CDR3 length is 13 residues. Trimming stripped 5 bases from V and 5 bases from J, with 11 bases between. Germline CDR1 and CDR2: SGHTA and FQGNSA. The variable domain in full, with the rest retrieved from reference TRBV7-2 and TRBJ2-3, is GAGVSQSPSNKVTEKGKDVELRCDPISGHTALYWYRQSLGQGLEFLIYFQGNSAPDKSGLPSDRFSAERTGGSVSTLTIQRTQQEDSAVYLCASSARDRDTQYFGPGTRLTVL.

As concerns this clone: At one end, the junction sequence differs from germline, possibly due to a read error. The rearrangement joins TRBV11-2 to TRBJ2-2; D unresolved. The CDR3 has 13 residues. Germline loops: CDR1 SGHAT, CDR2 FQNNGV. CDR3 coding DNA: TGTGCCAGCAGCTTAGTTGTTTCCGGAGAGCTGTTTTTT. It is translated as CASSLVVSGELFF.

The rearrangement joins TRBV5-1 to TRBJ2-1; 8 bases align to TRBD2. Trimming at V came to 3 bases and at J to 7 bases, leaving 12 bases not matched to a gene. This CDR3 has 16 residues. CDR1 and CDR2 from the germline V gene are SGHRS and YFSETQ. This chain's CDR3 is CASSYQAGDGNNEQFF. In DNA, the CDR3 is TGCGCCAGCAGCTATCAAGCGGGAGATGGAAATAATGAGCAGTTCTTC.

The rearrangement uses TRBV5-4 and TRBJ2-6, with D unresolved. This CDR3 has 15 residues. V was cut by 2 bases and J by 2 bases, with 8 bases left in between. The germline V gene has CDR1 SGHNT and CDR2 YYREEE (reference sequence). For the CDR3, the DNA is TGTGCCAGCAGCTTATGGGTGGCTGGGGCCAACGTCCTGACTTTC. The encoded protein is CASSLWVAGANVLTF.

This chain links TRBV4-1 with TRBJ1-1; D might be TRBD1 (6 bases). Germline V gene lookup returns CDR1 MGHRA and CDR2 YSYEKL. The CDR3 is 16 amino acids. Trimming left V 1 base short and J 2 bases short, with 14 bases between. CDR3 amino acids: CASSQGLARGNTEAFF. As DNA, the CDR3 is TGCGCCAGCAGCCAAGGCCTCGCCAGGGGTAACACTGAAGCTTTCTTT.

The V call is TRBV7-9, the J call TRBJ2-1, with 7 bases matching TRBD2. Trimming cost V 5 bases and J 6 bases; bases outside gene matches: 13. Germline V gene lookup returns CDR1 SEHNR and CDR2 FQNEAQ (reference sequence). CDR3 length equals 16 residues. Written as DNA, the CDR3 is TGTGCCAGCAGCCTTCGTCGGGGGGAGGTTATCAATGAGCAGTTCTTC. Amino acids: CASSLRRGEVINEQFF.

The CDR3 DNA sequence: TGTGCCAGCAGCCATGGGGAAGGTGGTGGCTACACCTTC. This codes for CASSHGEGGGYTF. The chain couples TRBV14 to TRBJ1-2; D uncertain. The CDR3 sequence is 13 residues long. Deletions cut 3 bases from V and 7 bases from J, with 12 bases between. The germline gives CDR1 SGHDN, CDR2 FVKESK. Supplemented by reference TRBV14 and TRBJ1-2, the full variable domain reads EAGVTQFPSHSVIEKGQTVTLRCDPISGHDNLYWYRRVMGKEIKFLLHFVKESKQDESGMPNNRFLAERTGGTYSTLKVQPAELEDSGVYFCASSHGEGGGYTFGSGTRLTVV.

This clone appeared a single time. This chain uses TRBV29-1 with TRBJ2-5, with 7 positions matching TRBD1. V lost 6 bases and J lost 4; bases outside the gene matches: 11. CDR1 and CDR2 from the germline V gene are SQVTM and ANQGSEA. This CDR3 comprises 14 residues. CDR3 region: CSVGQNLEGETQYF. DNA of the CDR3: TGCAGCGTGGGACAGAATTTAGAGGGAGAGACCCAGTACTTC.

This clone was observed once. V and J are TRBV7-2 and TRBJ2-3; D is possibly TRBD2 (5 bases). CDR3 length: 14 amino acids. V lost 0 bases and J lost 6, with 10 bases in between. The germline CDR1 and CDR2 sequences are SGHTA and FQGNSA. The CDR3 bases are TGTGCCAGCAGCTTAGCGGCGACTACGGATACGCAGTATTTT. This gives the protein CASSLAATTDTQYF.

The V and J genes are TRBV30 and TRBJ2-7; TRBD1 is a possible D gene (5 bases). V lost 7 bases to trimming and J lost 3 bases, with 10 bases between them. Germline CDR1 and CDR2: GTSNPN and SVGIG (reference sequence). The CDR3 spans 11 residues. The CDR3 DNA is TGTGCCTTTACGGACAACTACGAGCAGTACGTC. It encodes CAFTDNYEQYV.

The chain couples TRBV18 to TRBJ1-5, with D tentatively TRBD1 (6 bases). The germline V and J ends were trimmed by 4 bases and 0 bases, with 10 bases remaining between them. Per the germline V gene, CDR1 is KGHSH and CDR2 is LQKENI. The CDR3 length is 15 residues. In DNA form, the CDR3 reads TGTGCCAGCTCACTAGCAGGGGATAGCAATCAGCCCCAGCATTTT. Residues: CASSLAGDSNQPQHF.

The J gene is TRBJ2-7, the V gene TRBV6-6; 11 bases map to TRBD2. Unmatched junction bases numbered 7, after V lost 5 bases and J lost 1 base. Per germline, CDR1 MNHNY and CDR2 SVGAGI (reference sequence). This CDR3 comprises 16 residues. The CDR3 here is CASSLGLAAYSYEQYV. The CDR3 DNA reads as TGTGCCAGCAGTCTGGGACTAGCGGCCTATTCCTACGAGCAGTACGTC.

The chain has TRBV25-1 and TRBJ1-6; no clear D gene. CDR3 length equals 12 residues. Germline V gene lookup returns CDR1 MGHDK and CDR2 SYGVNS. Trimming removed 4 bases at V and 3 bases at J, with 1 base between. CDR3 bases: TGTGCCAGCAGTGTCTATAATTCACCCCTCCACTTT. Translating gives CASSVYNSPLHF.

This sequence joins TRBV5-1 and TRBJ1-1; perhaps TRBD1 as D (6 bases). V was cut by 5 bases and J by 0 bases, with 11 bases left in between. Germline V gives CDR1 SGHRS, CDR2 YFSETQ. The CDR3 loop spans 14 amino acids. The CDR3 DNA reads TGCGCCAGCAGGTGGGACACAGTGAACACTGAAGCTTTCTTT. Its protein is CASRWDTVNTEAFF.

Relative to its sample, this clone is medium-sized (0.01 to 0.1%). The chain joins TRBV4-1 to TRBJ1-2; 10 bases agree with TRBD1. V lost 4 bases, J lost 4 bases, and 6 bases stayed unmatched. Looked up from germline, CDR1 is MGHRA and CDR2 is YSYEKL. There are 15 residues in the CDR3. The CDR3 DNA sequence: TGCGCCAGCAGCCTACACAGGACAGGGGGCTATGGCTACACCTTC. Its translation is CASSLHRTGGYGYTF.

The genes are TRBV7-2 and TRBJ2-2, with D hard to call. V lost 0 bases and J lost 6, with 8 bases in between. Germline V gene sequence: CDR1 SGHTA, CDR2 FQGNSA. The CDR3 covers 14 residues. As DNA, the CDR3 is TGTGCCAGCAGCTTAGCCAGATTGTCCGGGGAGCTGTTTTTT. Its translation is CASSLARLSGELFF.

The chain has TRBV28 and TRBJ1-2; D call uncertain. This CDR3 has 15 amino acids. V was shortened by 1 base and J by 4 bases, with 13 bases between the two germline ends. CDR1 and CDR2 from the germline V gene are MDHEN and SYDVKM. CDR3 loop: CASSLFAQHLYGYTF. CDR3 sequence (DNA): TGTGCCAGCAGTTTATTTGCACAGCATCTCTATGGCTACACCTTC.

The V call is TRBV5-5, the J call TRBJ2-1, with a possible D match to TRBD1 (5 bases). The ends were cut back, 4 bases at V and 4 bases at J, with 9 bases in the middle. The V gene's germline CDR1 is SGHKS and CDR2 YYEKEE (reference sequence). CDR3 length equals 13 residues. The CDR3 is CASSPPGYNEQFF. In DNA, the CDR3 is TGTGCCAGCAGCCCCCCAGGGTACAATGAGCAGTTCTTC.

The gene calls are TRBV30 and TRBJ1-3; 8 bases are shared with TRBD1. Germline CDR1 GTSNPN, CDR2 SVGIG (reference sequence). CDR3 length: 15 residues. The trim removed 1 base at V and 0 bases at J, leaving 2 bases unmatched. CDR3 nucleotides: TGTGCCTGGAGTGGGACAGGGACCTCTGGAAACACCATATATTTT. Translating gives CAWSGTGTSGNTIYF.

The chain's CDR3 is CASRTGGSYEQYF. In DNA, the CDR3 is TGTGCCAGCAGGACAGGGGGCTCCTACGAGCAGTACTTC. This chain connects TRBV28 to TRBJ2-7, with 9 bases aligning to TRBD1. This CDR3 spans 13 amino acids. The trim removed 6 bases at V and 0 bases at J, leaving 0 bases unmatched. Germline loops: CDR1 MDHEN, CDR2 SYDVKM.

Remarks on this clone: At one end, the junction sequence differs from germline, possibly due to a read error. The gene calls are TRBV5-1 and TRBJ2-2; a weak D match, TRBD2 (6 bases). The CDR3 length is 16 residues. Per germline, CDR1 SGHRS and CDR2 YFSETQ. The CDR3 bases are TGCGCCAGCAGCTTGGCATTTCAGGAGAACACCGGGGGGCTGTTTTTT. Its translation: CASSLAFQENTGGLFF.

The chain joins TRBV11-2 to TRBJ2-2; TRBD1 matches at 10 bases. Germline V CDR1 and CDR2: SGHAT, FQNNGV. The CDR3 consists of 14 residues. The ends lost 7 bases at V and 6 bases at J; junction bases unmatched: 5. The CDR3 loop is CASIRDRGPGELFF. The CDR3 DNA follows: TGTGCCAGCATCCGGGACAGGGGTCCCGGGGAGCTGTTTTTT.